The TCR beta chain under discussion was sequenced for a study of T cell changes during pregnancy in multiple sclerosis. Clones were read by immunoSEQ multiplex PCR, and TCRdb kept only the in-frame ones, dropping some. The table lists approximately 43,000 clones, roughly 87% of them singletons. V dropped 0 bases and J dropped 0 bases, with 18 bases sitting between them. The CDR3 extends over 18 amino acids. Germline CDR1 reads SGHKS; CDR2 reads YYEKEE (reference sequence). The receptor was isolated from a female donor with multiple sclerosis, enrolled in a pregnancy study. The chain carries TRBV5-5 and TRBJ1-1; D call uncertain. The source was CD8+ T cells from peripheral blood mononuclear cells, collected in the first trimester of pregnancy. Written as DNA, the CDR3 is TGTGCCAGCAGCTTGGTCTTTTGGCAGGCTCCCATGAACACTGAAGCTTTCTTT. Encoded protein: CASSLVFWQAPMNTEAFF.